This TCR beta chain was captured in a study of cytomegalovirus exposure and HLA in healthy donors. The length of the CDR3 is 13 residues. The V gene's germline CDR1 is SGHVS and CDR2 FNYEAQ. V gave up 5 bases and J gave up 3 bases; unmatched junction bases: 3. The PCR ran on 60 Vbeta and 13 Jbeta primers. Sequencing used immunoSEQ multiplex PCR; TCRdb keeps in-frame clones, though not all of them. This repertoire shows 60,000 to 100,000 clones, 78% found once; its top ten account for 4.5% to 7%. The sample holds one count of this clone. Sample: PBMCs. The sequence was collected from a male donor in good health and CMV-seropositive. This chain links TRBV7-6 with TRBJ2-5; 7 bases map to TRBD1. CDR3 in amino acids: CASSHGTEETQYF. CDR3 DNA: TGTGCCAGCAGCCACGGGACAGAAGAGACCCAGTACTTC.